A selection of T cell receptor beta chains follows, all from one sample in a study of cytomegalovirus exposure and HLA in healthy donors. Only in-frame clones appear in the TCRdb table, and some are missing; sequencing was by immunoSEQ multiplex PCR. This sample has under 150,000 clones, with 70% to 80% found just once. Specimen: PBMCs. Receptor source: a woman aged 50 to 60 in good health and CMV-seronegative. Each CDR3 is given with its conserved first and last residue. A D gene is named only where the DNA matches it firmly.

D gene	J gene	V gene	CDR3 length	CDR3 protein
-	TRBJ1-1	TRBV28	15	CASSLAQGRRAEAFF
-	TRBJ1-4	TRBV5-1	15	CASSLAGRDGEKLFF
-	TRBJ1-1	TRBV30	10	CACQGTEAFF
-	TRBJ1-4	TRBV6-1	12	CASSAANEKLFF
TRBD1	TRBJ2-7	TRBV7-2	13	CASSLDGTGGEYF
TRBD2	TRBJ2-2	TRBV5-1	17	CASSLAVAGGNTGELFF
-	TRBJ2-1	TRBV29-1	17	CSVEDPIEGWAVNEQFF
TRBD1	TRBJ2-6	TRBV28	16	CASSFGTVSGANVLPF
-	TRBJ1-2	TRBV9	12	CASSPSGGGYTF
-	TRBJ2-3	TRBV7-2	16	CASSLAGGGSLDTQYF
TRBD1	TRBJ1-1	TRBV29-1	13	CSVDGQGATEAFF
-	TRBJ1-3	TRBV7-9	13	CSSSSSSGNTIYF
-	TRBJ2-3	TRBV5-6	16	CASSLTTDLGTDTQYF
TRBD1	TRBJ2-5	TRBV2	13	CASTRGQEETQYF
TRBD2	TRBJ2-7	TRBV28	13	CASTPAGPYEQYF
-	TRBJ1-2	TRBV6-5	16	CASSYLFIRWPGGYTF
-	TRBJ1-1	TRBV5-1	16	CASSLEGRRGNTEAFF
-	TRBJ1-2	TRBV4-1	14	CASSQEGWAGGYTF
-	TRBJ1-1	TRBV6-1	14	CASSVARTNTEAFF
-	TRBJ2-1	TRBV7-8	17	CASSPQGTLASNNEQFF
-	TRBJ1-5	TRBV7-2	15	CASSSDRRFNQPQNF
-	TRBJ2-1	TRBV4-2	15	CASSQDWRSDNEQFF
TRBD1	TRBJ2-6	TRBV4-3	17	CASSQGTGAAGANVLTF
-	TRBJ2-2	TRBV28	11	CACGYTGELFF
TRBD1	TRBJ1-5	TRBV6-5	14	CASSWTGGDQPQHF
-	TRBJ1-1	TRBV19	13	CASCLHSNTEAFF
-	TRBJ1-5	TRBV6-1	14	CASRQQGPRQPQHF
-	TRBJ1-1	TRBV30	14	CAWSVDSSNTEAFF
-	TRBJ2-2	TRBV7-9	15	CASSSTASYPGELFF
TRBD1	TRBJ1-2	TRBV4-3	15	CASSASSQGAYGYPF
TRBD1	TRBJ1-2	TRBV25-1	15	CASRGPMGQEAGYTF
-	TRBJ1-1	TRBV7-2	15	CASSLGRGMNTEAFF
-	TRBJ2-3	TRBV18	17	CASSPVPGFGSSDTQYF
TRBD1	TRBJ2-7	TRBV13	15	CASSRRDRGSYEQYF
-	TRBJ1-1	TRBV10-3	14	CAISLSGVGTEAFF
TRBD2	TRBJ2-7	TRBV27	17	CASSLSGGRGPSYEQYF
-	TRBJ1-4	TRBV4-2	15	CASSQEQGPNEKLFF
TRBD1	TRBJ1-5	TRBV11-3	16	CASSRGQVLSNQPQHF
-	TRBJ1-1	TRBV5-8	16	CASALGALIMNTEAFF
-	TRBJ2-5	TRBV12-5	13	CASEDGLQETQYF
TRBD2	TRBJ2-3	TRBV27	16	CASSPGTSGRTDTQYF
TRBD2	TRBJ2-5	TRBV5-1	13	CASATSGRETQYF
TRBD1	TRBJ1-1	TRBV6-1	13	CASSLRQGTEAFF
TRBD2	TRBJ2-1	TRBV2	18	CASSERGVAGGSYNEQFF
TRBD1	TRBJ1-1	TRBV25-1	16	CASSEFPGTGGTEAFF
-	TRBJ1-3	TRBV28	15	CASSTWGQSGNTIYF
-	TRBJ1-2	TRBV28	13	CASSPARVYGYPF
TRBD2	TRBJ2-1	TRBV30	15	CASDRTSGRTNEQFF
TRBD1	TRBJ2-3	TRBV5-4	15	CASSLTGGHGDTQYF
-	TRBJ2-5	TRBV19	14	CASSRKVVTGTQYF
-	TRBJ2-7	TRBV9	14	CASSVAPGNYEQYF
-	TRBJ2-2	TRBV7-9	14	CASSLGRVAGELFF
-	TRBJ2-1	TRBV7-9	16	CASSGSWRVRYNEQFF
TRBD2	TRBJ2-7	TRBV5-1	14	CASSGTSGSYEQYF